A single sample is the source of the 25 T cell receptor beta chains below, sequenced in a study of technical replicates of blood from four donors. Profiling relied on immunoSEQ multiplex PCR, and the TCRdb table lists in-frame clones only, not all of them. The sample has under 90,000 clones, more than 95% seen once. The sample taken for sequencing was T cells isolated from PBMCs. These TCRs come from a human donor in good health.

There are many counts of this clone. V usage is TRBV11-3 and J usage is TRBJ1-2; no reliable D call. V lost 0 bases and J lost 4, with 15 bases in between. The CDR3 contains 16 residues. CDR1 is SGHNT, CDR2 YENEEA, per germline. The CDR3 DNA reads TGTGCCAGCAGCTTAGAGGGCCGGTCTGGAAGCTATGGCTACACCTTC. Translation gives CASSLEGRSGSYGYTF.

The chain recombines TRBV6-5 with TRBJ1-1, with unresolved D. Germline V gene sequence: CDR1 MNHEY, CDR2 SVGAGI. Trimming cost V 0 bases and J 0 bases, with 8 bases left between them. The CDR3 covers 15 residues. The CDR3 region is CASSYSWRLNTEAFF. The CDR3 nucleotides read TGTGCCAGCAGTTACTCGTGGCGGTTGAACACTGAAGCTTTCTTT.

This clone was recorded a few times. J is TRBJ2-1 and V is TRBV25-1; the match to TRBD2 covers 8 bases. The trim removed 6 bases at V and 2 bases at J, leaving 6 bases unmatched. Germline CDR1 MGHDK, CDR2 SYGVNS. The CDR3 sequence is 15 residues long. In nucleotides, the CDR3 is TGTGCCAGCAGGCCAGCGGGAGCGACCTACAATGAGCAGTTCTTC. This sequence encodes CASRPAGATYNEQFF. Complete variable domain (other parts from reference TRBV25-1 and TRBJ2-1): EADIYQTPRYLVIGTGKKITLECSQTMGHDKMYWYQQDPGMELHLIHYSYGVNSTEKGDLSSESTVSRIRTEHFPLTLESARPSHTSQYLCASRPAGATYNEQFFGPGTRLTVL.

The table lists this clone with a count of one. The rearrangement links TRBV1 to TRBJ2-1; the table names TRBD1, a call not compared with the DNA. TRBV1 is a known pseudogene. The CDR3 has 17 amino acids. The CDR3 coding sequence is TGCACCAGCAGCCAAGACCACACGAGGACAGGATCCAATGAGCAGTTCTTC. This sequence encodes CTSSQDHTRTGSNEQFF.

This rearrangement joins TRBV29-1 to TRBJ1-1; D not certain. The germline V and J ends were trimmed by 1 base and 5 bases, with 8 bases remaining between them. The CDR3 is made up of 12 amino acids. Germline assignment: CDR1 SQVTM and CDR2 ANQGSEA. The CDR3 protein is CSVEGLATEAFF. The CDR3 region has the DNA TGCAGCGTTGAAGGCCTGGCAACTGAAGCTTTCTTT.

The J gene is TRBJ2-7, the V gene TRBV28; D not resolved. The germline gives CDR1 MDHEN, CDR2 SYDVKM. V lost 7 bases, J lost 2 bases, and 12 bases lay in between. The CDR3 length is 13 residues. This chain's CDR3 is CASTLEATYEQYF. For the CDR3, the DNA is TGTGCCAGCACCTTAGAAGCCACCTACGAGCAGTACTTC.

The V gene is TRBV2, the J gene TRBJ1-5, with unresolved D. The CDR3 is 13 amino acids. V lost 3 bases, J lost 0 bases, and 3 bases lay in between. Germline assignment: CDR1 SNHLY and CDR2 FYNNEI. The CDR3 DNA reads TGTGCCAGCAGTGAGAGTAGCAATCAGCCCCAGCATTTT. The encoded protein is CASSESSNQPQHF.

The chain employs TRBV20-1 and TRBJ2-5, with a possible D match to TRBD1 (5 bases). V gave up 7 bases and J gave up 0 bases, with 6 bases separating them. The CDR3 is made up of 11 amino acids. Germline values: CDR1 DFQATT, CDR2 SNEGSKA (reference sequence). The DNA for the CDR3 is TGCAGTGAGACAGACCAAGAGACCCAGTACTTC. This encodes CSETDQETQYF.

The V and J genes are TRBV5-1 and TRBJ1-2; weak D call: TRBD1 (5 bases). From germline, CDR1 is SGHRS and CDR2 YFSETQ. The CDR3 has 14 amino acids. V was trimmed by 0 bases and J by 1 base, leaving 7 bases between them. For the CDR3, the DNA is TGCGCCAGCAGCTTGGGACAGCTTAACTATGGCTACACCTTC. This codes for CASSLGQLNYGYTF.

The genes are TRBV7-2 and TRBJ2-1, with 12 bases aligning to TRBD2. This CDR3 region has 15 residues. Trimming at V came to 4 bases and at J to 6 bases, leaving 4 bases not matched to a gene. Germline V lookup: CDR1 SGHTA, CDR2 FQGNSA. The CDR3 protein is CASSYLAGGRNEQFF. The CDR3 DNA reads TGTGCCAGCAGCTACCTAGCGGGGGGGCGCAATGAGCAGTTCTTC. The full variable domain, rest sourced from reference TRBV7-2 and TRBJ2-1, is GAGVSQSPSNKVTEKGKDVELRCDPISGHTALYWYRQSLGQGLEFLIYFQGNSAPDKSGLPSDRFSAERTGGSVSTLTIQRTQQEDSAVYLCASSYLAGGRNEQFFGPGTRLTVL.

The V gene is TRBV27, the J gene TRBJ1-5; the D gene is possibly TRBD1 (6 bases). Germline V CDR1 and CDR2: MNHEY, SMNVEV (reference sequence). The ends were cut back, 2 bases at V and 7 bases at J, with 9 bases in the middle. This CDR3 has 13 residues. The CDR3 reads CASSLGGRQPQHF. CDR3 nucleotide sequence: TGTGCCAGCAGTTTAGGGGGCAGGCAGCCCCAGCATTTT.

This clone was picked up one time. The J gene is TRBJ2-7, the V gene TRBV11-2; TRBD1 might be the D (6 bases). Germline values: CDR1 SGHAT, CDR2 FQNNGV. The CDR3 is 16 residues long. V lost 2 bases, J lost 1 base, and 15 bases lay in between. The CDR3 here is CASSLQGFMGSYEQYF. DNA of the CDR3: TGTGCCAGCAGCTTACAGGGGTTTATGGGTTCCTACGAGCAGTACTTC.

V gene TRBV5-4 combines with J gene TRBJ1-2; D uncertain. Looked up from germline, CDR1 is SGHNT and CDR2 is YYREEE (reference sequence). V was trimmed by 5 bases and J by 2 bases, leaving 16 bases between them. The CDR3 totals 15 residues. DNA of the CDR3: TGTGCCAGCAGTTCGACGGGTACCTCAAACTATGGCTACACCTTC. Translated: CASSSTGTSNYGYTF.

This chain links TRBV9 with TRBJ2-7; D is perhaps TRBD2 (6 bases). This CDR3 spans 14 amino acids. Trimming removed 0 bases at V and 5 bases at J, with 12 bases between. Germline V lookup: CDR1 SGDLS, CDR2 YYNGEE. The CDR3 region is CASSVAGGGNEQYF. CDR3 coding DNA: TGTGCCAGCAGCGTAGCTGGGGGAGGCAACGAGCAGTACTTC.

In its sample, this clone was seen once. J is TRBJ2-1 and V is TRBV4-1; possibly TRBD1 for D (6 bases). Trimming took 4 bases from V and 6 from J, leaving 22 bases between them. CDR3 size: 17 residues. The germline V gene encodes CDR1 MGHRA and CDR2 YSYEKL. CDR3 loop: CASSPRAVQKGGNEQFF. The DNA for the CDR3 is TGCGCCAGCAGCCCGCGTGCTGTTCAAAAAGGGGGCAATGAGCAGTTCTTC.

This CDR3 is CASSTVTGAGANVLTF. CDR3 DNA sequence: TGTGCCAGCAGCACTGTCACAGGGGCTGGGGCCAACGTCCTGACTTTC. This sequence joins TRBV7-9 and TRBJ2-6; 7 positions match TRBD1. The CDR3 spans 16 residues. V lost 5 bases, J lost 2 bases, and 6 bases stayed unmatched. Germline CDR1 and CDR2: SEHNR and FQNEAQ (reference sequence).

The chain couples TRBV15 to TRBJ2-1; 10 positions agree with TRBD2. J was trimmed by 3 bases and V by 5 bases; bases with no gene match: 10. The CDR3 is made up of 17 amino acids. The germline CDR1 and CDR2 sequences are LNHNV and YYDKDF (reference sequence). CDR3 bases: TGTGCCACCAGCGGAGGGCCTAGCGGGGGTGTCTACAATGAGCAGTTCTTC. Amino acids: CATSGGPSGGVYNEQFF.

V is TRBV10-2 and J is TRBJ1-2, with 10 bases matching TRBD1. This CDR3 is built from 15 residues. V gave up 0 bases and J gave up 8 bases; unmatched junction bases: 6. Germline CDR1 reads WSHSY; CDR2 reads SAAADI. This CDR3 is CASSESPTGGDGYTF. For the CDR3, the DNA is TGCGCCAGCAGTGAGTCGCCGACAGGGGGCGACGGCTACACCTTC.

This chain connects TRBV7-9 to TRBJ1-1, with TRBD1 matching 8 bases. CDR1 and CDR2 from the germline V gene are SEHNR and FQNEAQ (reference sequence). The CDR3 is 13 amino acids. After removal of 4 bases from V and 10 bases from J, the junction contained 8 bases not matched to a gene. In DNA, the CDR3 is TGTGCCAGCAGCTATACCTCTGACAGGGGAGCTTTCTTT. Its protein product is CASSYTSDRGAFF.

The J gene is TRBJ2-7, the V gene TRBV28; 9 bases match TRBD2. Losses at the gene ends were 7 bases for V and 4 bases for J; bases not matched to a gene: 8. The germline V gene has CDR1 MDHEN and CDR2 SYDVKM. This CDR3 comprises 14 residues. CDR3 bases: TGTGCCAGCACTATAGCGGGAGAACGTTACGAGCAGTACTTC. This sequence encodes CASTIAGERYEQYF.

The CDR3 loop reads CASSLGRLANTGELFF. The CDR3 bases are TGTGCCAGCAGCTTAGGTCGACTAGCGAACACCGGGGAGCTGTTTTTT. This rearrangement joins TRBV7-9 to TRBJ2-2; a possible D gene is TRBD2 (6 bases). The V end was cut by 1 base, the J end by 0 bases, with 9 bases between. CDR3 length equals 16 residues. The germline gives CDR1 SEHNR, CDR2 FQNEAQ (reference sequence).

This chain joins TRBV6-5 and TRBJ1-3, with 7 bases matching TRBD1. Germline values: CDR1 MNHEY, CDR2 SVGAGI. The CDR3 is 14 amino acids. Losses at the gene ends were 11 bases for V and 0 bases for J; bases not matched to a gene: 7. CDR3 amino acids: CAVRDSLSGNTIYF. The CDR3, as DNA: TGTGCCGTCAGGGACAGCCTCTCTGGAAACACCATATATTTT.

The chain carries TRBV29-1 and TRBJ1-1; D unresolved. The germline V and J ends were trimmed by 5 bases and 6 bases, with 7 bases remaining between them. Germline V gene lookup returns CDR1 SQVTM and CDR2 ANQGSEA. The CDR3 is 10 residues long. The CDR3 loop reads CSVFFAEAFF. DNA of the CDR3: TGCAGCGTTTTTTTCGCTGAAGCTTTCTTT.

V is TRBV11-2 and J is TRBJ2-3; tentatively, D is TRBD1 (6 bases). The CDR3 length is 19 residues. Trimming pared 1 base from V and 0 bases from J, leaving 20 bases between. Germline V CDR1 and CDR2: SGHAT, FQNNGV. The CDR3 protein is CASSLGPFRTATSTDTQYF. The CDR3 coding sequence is TGTGCCAGCAGCTTAGGTCCTTTTCGGACAGCAACCAGCACAGATACGCAGTATTTT.

The rearrangement uses TRBV10-2 and TRBJ1-2; D is possibly TRBD1 (6 bases). Germline CDR1 and CDR2: WSHSY and SAAADI. The V gene lost 5 bases and the J gene lost 8 bases, with 18 bases spanning the gap. The CDR3 has 14 amino acids. CDR3 DNA: TGCGCCAGCAGTAGCGGCAGGGGTTACGGCGGCTACACCTTC. Amino acids: CASSSGRGYGGYTF.